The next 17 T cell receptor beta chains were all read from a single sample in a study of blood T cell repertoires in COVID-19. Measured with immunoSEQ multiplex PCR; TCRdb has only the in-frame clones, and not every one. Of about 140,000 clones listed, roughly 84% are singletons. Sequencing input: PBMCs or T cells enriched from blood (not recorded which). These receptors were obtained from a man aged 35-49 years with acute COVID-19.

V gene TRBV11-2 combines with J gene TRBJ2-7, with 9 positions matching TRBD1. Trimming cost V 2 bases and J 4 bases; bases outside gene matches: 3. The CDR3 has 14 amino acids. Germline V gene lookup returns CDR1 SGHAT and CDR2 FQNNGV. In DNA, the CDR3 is TGTGCCAGCAGCTTACTACAGGGGGCGTACGAGCAGTACTTC. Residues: CASSLLQGAYEQYF.

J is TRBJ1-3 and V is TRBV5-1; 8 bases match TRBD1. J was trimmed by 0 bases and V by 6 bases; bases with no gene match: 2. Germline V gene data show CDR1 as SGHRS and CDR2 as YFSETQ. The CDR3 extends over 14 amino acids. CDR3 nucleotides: TGCGCCAGCACGGACAGGGACTCTGGAAACACCATATATTTT. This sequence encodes CASTDRDSGNTIYF.

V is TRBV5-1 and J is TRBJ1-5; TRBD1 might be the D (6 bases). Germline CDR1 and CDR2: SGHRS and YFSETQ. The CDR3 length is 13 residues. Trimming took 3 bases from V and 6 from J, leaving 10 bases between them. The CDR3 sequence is CASSSQGGQPQHF. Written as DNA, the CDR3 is TGCGCCAGCAGCTCACAGGGTGGTCAGCCCCAGCATTTT.

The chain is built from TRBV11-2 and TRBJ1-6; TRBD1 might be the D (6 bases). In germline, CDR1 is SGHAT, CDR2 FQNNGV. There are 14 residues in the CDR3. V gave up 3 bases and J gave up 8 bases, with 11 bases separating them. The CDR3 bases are TGTGCCAGCAGCTTCTCAGGGGTTGATTCACCCCTCCACTTT. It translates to CASSFSGVDSPLHF.

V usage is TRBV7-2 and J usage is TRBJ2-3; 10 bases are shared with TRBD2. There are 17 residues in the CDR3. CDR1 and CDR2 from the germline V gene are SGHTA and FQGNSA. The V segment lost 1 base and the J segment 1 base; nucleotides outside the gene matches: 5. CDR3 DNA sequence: TGTGCCAGCAGCTTAGTCTCAGCGGGGGGGGGCACAGATACGCAGTATTTT. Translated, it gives CASSLVSAGGGTDTQYF.

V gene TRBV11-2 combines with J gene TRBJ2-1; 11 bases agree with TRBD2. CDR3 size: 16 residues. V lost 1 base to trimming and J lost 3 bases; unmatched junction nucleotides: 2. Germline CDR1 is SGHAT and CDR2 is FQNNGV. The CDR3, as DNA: TGTGCCAGCAGCTTAGTTGGGACTAGCGGCTACAATGAGCAGTTCTTC. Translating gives CASSLVGTSGYNEQFF.

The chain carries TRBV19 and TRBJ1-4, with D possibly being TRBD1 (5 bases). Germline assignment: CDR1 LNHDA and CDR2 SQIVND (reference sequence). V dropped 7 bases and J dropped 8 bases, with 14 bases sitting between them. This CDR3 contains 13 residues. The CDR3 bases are TGTGCCAGTATCAGGCAGGGCGACGAAAAACTGTTTTTT. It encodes CASIRQGDEKLFF. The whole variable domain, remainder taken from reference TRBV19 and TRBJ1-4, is DGGITQSPKYLFRKEGQNVTLSCEQNLNHDAMYWYRQDPGQGLRLIYYSQIVNDFQKGDIAEGYSVSREKKESFPLTVTSAQKNPTAFYLCASIRQGDEKLFFGSGTQLSVL.

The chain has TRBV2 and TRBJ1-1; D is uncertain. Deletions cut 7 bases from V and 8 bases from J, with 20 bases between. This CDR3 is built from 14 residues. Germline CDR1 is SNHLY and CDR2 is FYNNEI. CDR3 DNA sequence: TGTGCCAGCACCCTCGGACCTCCGGGAGGCGAAGCTTTCTTT. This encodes CASTLGPPGGEAFF.

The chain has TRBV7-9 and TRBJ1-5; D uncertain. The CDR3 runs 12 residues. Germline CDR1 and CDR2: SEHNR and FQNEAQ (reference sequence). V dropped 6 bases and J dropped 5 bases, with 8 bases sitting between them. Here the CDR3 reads CASSFLDQPQHF. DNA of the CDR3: TGTGCCAGCAGTTTTCTAGATCAGCCCCAGCATTTT.

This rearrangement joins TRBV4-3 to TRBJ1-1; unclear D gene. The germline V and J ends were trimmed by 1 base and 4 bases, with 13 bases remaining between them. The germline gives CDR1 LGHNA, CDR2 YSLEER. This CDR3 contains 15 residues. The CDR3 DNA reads TGCGCCAGCAGCCAAGTGGGCCATAGTGGCACTGAAGCTTTCTTT. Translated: CASSQVGHSGTEAFF.

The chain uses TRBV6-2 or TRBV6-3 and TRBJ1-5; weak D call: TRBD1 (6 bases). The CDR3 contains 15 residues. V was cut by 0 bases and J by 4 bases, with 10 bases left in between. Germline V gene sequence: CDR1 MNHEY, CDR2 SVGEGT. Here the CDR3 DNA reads TGTGCCAGCAGTTACTCAGGGGGAAGTAATCAGCCCCAGCATTTT. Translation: CASSYSGGSNQPQHF.

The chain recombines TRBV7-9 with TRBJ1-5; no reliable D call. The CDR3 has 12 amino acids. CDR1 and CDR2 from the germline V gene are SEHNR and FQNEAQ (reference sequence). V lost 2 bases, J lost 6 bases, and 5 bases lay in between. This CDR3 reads CASSLNSQPQHF. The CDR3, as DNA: TGTGCCAGCAGCTTAAACAGTCAGCCCCAGCATTTT. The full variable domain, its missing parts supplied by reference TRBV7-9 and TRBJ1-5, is DTGVSQNPRHKITKRGQNVTFRCDPISEHNRLYWYRQTLGQGPEFLTYFQNEAQLEKSRLLSDRFSAERPKGSFSTLEIQRTEQGDSAMYLCASSLNSQPQHFGDGTRLSIL.

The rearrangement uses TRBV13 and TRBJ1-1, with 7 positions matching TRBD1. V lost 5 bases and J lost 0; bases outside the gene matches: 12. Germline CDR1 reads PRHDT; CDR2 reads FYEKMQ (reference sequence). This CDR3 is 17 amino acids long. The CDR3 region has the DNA TGTGCCAGCAGCAGGGGGACAGTTCCTCAGATGAACACTGAAGCTTTCTTT. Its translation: CASSRGTVPQMNTEAFF.

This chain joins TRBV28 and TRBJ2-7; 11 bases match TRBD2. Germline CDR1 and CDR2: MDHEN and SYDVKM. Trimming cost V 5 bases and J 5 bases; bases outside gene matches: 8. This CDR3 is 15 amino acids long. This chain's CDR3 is CASSRSGRAGDEQYF. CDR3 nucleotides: TGTGCCAGCAGTCGTAGCGGGAGGGCCGGAGACGAGCAGTACTTC.

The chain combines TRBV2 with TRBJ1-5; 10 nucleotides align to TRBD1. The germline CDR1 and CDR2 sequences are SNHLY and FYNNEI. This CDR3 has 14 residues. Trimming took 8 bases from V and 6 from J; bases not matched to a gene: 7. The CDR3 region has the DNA TGTGCCAGCGGCGGGACAGGGGCTCGTCAGCCCCAGCATTTT. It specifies CASGGTGARQPQHF.

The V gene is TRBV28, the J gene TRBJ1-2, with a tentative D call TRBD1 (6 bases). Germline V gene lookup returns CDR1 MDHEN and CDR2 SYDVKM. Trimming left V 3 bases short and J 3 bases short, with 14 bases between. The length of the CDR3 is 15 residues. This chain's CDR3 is CASSFSGGRDYGYTF. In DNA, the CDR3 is TGTGCCAGCAGTTTCTCCGGGGGGCGTGACTATGGCTACACCTTC.

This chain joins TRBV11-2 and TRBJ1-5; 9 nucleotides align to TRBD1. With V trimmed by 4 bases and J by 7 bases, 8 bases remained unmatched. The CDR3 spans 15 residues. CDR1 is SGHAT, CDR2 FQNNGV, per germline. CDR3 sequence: CASSSGPDRGQPQHF. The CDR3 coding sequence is TGTGCCAGCAGCTCCGGTCCGGACAGGGGACAGCCCCAGCATTTT. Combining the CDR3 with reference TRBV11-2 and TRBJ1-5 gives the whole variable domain EAGVAQSPRYKIIEKRQSVAFWCNPISGHATLYWYQQILGQGPKLLIQFQNNGVVDDSQLPKDRFSAERLKGVDSTLKIQPAKLEDSAVYLCASSSGPDRGQPQHFGDGTRLSIL.